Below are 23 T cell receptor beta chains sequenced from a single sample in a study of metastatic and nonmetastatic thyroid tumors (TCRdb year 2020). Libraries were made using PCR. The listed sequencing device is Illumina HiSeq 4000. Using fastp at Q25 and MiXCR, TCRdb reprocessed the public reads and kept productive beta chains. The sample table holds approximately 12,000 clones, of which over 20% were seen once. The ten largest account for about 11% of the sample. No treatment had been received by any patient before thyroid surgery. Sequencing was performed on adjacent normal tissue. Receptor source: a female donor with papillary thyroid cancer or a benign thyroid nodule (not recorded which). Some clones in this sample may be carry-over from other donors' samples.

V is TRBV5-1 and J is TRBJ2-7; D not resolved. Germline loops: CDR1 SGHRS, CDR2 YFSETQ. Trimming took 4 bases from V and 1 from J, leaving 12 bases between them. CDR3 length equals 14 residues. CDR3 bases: TGCGCCAGCAGCGCCGCTACGGGTTCCTACGAGCAGTACTTC. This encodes CASSAATGSYEQYF.

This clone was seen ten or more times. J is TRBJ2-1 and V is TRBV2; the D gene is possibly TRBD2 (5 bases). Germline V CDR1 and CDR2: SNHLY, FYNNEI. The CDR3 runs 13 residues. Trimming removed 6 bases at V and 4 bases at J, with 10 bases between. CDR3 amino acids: CASRSGVYNEQFF. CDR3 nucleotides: TGTGCCAGCAGAAGCGGAGTTTACAATGAGCAGTTCTTC. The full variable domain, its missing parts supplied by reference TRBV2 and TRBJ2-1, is EPEVTQTPSHQVTQMGQEVILRCVPISNHLYFYWYRQILGQKVEFLVSFYNNEISEKSEIFDDQFSVERPDGSNFTLKIRSTKLEDSAMYFCASRSGVYNEQFFGPGTRLTVL.

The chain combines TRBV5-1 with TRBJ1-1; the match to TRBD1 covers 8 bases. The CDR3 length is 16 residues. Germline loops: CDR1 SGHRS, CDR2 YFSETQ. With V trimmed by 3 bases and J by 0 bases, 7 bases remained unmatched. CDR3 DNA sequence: TGCGCCAGCAGCTCTCAGGGGGCGCGGGTGAACACTGAAGCTTTCTTT. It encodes CASSSQGARVNTEAFF.

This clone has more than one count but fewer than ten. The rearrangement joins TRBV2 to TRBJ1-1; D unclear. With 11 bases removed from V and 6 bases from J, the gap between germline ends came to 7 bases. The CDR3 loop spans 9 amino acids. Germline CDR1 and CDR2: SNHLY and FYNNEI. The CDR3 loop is CAVGAEAFF. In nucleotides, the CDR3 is TGTGCCGTCGGAGCTGAAGCTTTCTTT.

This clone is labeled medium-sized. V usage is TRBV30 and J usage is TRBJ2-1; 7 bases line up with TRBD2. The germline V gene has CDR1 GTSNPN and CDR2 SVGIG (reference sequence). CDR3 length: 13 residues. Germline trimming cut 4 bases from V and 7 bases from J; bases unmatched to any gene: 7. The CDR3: CAWTSGQSNEQFF. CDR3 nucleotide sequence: TGTGCCTGGACTAGCGGCCAATCAAATGAGCAGTTCTTC.

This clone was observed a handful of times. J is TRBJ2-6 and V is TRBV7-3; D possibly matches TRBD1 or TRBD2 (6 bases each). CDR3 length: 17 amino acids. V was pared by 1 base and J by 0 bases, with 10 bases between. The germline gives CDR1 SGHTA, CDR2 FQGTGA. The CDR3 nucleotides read TGTGCCAGCAGCTTAATGGGGGGCAGCTCTGGGGCCAACGTCCTGACTTTC. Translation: CASSLMGGSSGANVLTF.

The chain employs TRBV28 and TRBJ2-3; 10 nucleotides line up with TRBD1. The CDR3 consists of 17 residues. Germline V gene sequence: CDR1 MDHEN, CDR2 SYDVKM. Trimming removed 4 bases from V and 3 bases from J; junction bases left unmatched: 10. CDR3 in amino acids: CASSSSVPGQGTDTQYF. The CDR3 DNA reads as TGTGCCAGCAGTTCCTCTGTCCCGGGACAGGGGACAGATACGCAGTATTTT.

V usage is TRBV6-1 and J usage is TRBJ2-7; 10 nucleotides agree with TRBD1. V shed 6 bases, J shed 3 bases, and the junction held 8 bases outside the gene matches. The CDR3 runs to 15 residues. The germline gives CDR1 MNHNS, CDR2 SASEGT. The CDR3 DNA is TGTGCCAGCAGACTCAAGGGACAGGGGATCTACGAGCAGTACTTC. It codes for CASRLKGQGIYEQYF.

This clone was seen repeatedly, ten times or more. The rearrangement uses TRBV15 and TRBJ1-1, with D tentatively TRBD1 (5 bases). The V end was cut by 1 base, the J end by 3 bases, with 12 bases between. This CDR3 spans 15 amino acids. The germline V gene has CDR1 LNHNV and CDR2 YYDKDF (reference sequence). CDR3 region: CATSRGRTRDTEAFF. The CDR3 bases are TGTGCCACCAGCAGAGGGAGGACAAGGGACACTGAAGCTTTCTTT.

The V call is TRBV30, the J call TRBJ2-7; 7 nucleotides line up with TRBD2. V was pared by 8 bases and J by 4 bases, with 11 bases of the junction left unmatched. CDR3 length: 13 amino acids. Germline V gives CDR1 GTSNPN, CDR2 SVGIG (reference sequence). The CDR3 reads CAMGRESRYEQYF. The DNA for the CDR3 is TGTGCCATGGGGAGGGAGTCGAGGTACGAGCAGTACTTC.

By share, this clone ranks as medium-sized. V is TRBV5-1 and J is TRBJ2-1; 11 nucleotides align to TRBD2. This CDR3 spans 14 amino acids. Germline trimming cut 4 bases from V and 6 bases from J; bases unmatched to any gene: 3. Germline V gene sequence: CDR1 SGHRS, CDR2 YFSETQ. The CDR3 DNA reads TGCGCCAGCAGCCCTGGACTAGCGGGCAATGAGCAGTTCTTC. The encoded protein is CASSPGLAGNEQFF.

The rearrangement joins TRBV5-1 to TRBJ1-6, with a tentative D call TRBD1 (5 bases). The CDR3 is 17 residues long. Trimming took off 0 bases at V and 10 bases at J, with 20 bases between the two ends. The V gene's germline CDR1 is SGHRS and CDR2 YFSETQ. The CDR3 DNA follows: TGCGCCAGCAGCTTGGGATGGTCCGGGACCGAACAATCACCCCTCCACTTT. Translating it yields CASSLGWSGTEQSPLHF.

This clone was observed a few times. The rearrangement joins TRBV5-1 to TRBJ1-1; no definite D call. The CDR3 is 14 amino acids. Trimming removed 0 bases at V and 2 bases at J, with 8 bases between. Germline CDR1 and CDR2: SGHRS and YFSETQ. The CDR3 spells CASSLDQTNTEAFF. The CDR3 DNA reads TGCGCCAGCAGCTTGGACCAGACTAACACTGAAGCTTTCTTT.

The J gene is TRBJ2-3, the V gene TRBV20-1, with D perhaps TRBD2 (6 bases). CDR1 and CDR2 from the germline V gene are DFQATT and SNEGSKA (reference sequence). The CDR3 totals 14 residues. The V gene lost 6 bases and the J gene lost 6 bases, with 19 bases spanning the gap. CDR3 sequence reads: CSAPGGVGRDTQYF. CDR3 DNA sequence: TGCAGTGCCCCCGGTGGGGTGGGGAGGGATACGCAGTATTTT.

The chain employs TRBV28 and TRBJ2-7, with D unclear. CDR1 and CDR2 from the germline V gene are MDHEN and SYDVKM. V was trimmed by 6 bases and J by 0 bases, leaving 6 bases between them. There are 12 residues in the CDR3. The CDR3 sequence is CASSSSSYEQYF. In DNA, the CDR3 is TGTGCCAGCAGCTCGAGCTCCTACGAGCAGTACTTC.

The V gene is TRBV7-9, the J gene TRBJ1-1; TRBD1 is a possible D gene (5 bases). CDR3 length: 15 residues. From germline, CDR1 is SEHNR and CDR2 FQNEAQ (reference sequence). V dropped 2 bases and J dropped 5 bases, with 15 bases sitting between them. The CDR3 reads CASSLREAGLTEAFF. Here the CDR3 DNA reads TGTGCCAGCAGCTTACGAGAGGCAGGGTTGACTGAAGCTTTCTTT.

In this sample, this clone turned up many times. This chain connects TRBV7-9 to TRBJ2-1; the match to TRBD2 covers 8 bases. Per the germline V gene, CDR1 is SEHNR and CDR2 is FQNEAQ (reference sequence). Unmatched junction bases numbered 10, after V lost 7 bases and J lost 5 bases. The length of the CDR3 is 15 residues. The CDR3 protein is CASTTGGRADNEQFF. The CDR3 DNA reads TGTGCCAGCACAACGGGGGGGAGGGCCGACAATGAGCAGTTCTTC. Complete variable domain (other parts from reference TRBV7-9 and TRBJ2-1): DTGVSQNPRHKITKRGQNVTFRCDPISEHNRLYWYRQTLGQGPEFLTYFQNEAQLEKSRLLSDRFSAERPKGSFSTLEIQRTEQGDSAMYLCASTTGGRADNEQFFGPGTRLTVL.

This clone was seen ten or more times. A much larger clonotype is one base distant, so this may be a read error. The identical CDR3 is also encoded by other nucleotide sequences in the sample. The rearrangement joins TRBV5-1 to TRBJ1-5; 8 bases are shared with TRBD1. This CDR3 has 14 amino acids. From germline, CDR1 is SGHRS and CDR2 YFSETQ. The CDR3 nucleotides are TGCGCCAGGACAGGGGACGCTACTAGGCAGCCCCAGCACTTT. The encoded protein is CARTGDATRQPQHF.

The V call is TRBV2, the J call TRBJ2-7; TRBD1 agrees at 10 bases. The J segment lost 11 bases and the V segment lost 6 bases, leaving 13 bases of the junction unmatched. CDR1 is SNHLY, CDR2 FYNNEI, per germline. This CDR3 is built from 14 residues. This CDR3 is CASRTGTGEMREYF. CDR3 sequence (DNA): TGTGCCAGCAGGACCGGGACAGGGGAGATGAGGGAGTACTTC. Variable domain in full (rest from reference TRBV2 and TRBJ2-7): EPEVTQTPSHQVTQMGQEVILRCVPISNHLYFYWYRQILGQKVEFLVSFYNNEISEKSEIFDDQFSVERPDGSNFTLKIRSTKLEDSAMYFCASRTGTGEMREYFGPGTRLTVT.

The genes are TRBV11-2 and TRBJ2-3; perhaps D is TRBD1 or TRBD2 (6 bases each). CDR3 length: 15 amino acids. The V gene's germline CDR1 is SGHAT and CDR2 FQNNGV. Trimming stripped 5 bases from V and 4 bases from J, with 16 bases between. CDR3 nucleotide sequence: TGTGCCAGCAGCCCCAGTAGGGGGGCCGCAGATACGCAGTATTTT. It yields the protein CASSPSRGAADTQYF.

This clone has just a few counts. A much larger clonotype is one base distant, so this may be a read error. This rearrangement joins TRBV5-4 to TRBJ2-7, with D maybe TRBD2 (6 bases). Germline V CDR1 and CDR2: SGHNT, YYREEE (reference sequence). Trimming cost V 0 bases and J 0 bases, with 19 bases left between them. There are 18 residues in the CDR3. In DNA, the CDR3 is TGTGCCAGCAGCTTGGGACTAGAGGGAGACTCTAGCTCCTACGAGCAGTACTTC. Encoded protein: CASSLGLEGDSSSYEQYF.

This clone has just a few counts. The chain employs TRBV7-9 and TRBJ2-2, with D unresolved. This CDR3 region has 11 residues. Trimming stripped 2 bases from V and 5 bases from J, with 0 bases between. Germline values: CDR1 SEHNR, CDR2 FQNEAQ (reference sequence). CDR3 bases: TGTGCCAGCAGCTTAACCGGGGAGCTGTTTTTT. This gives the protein CASSLTGELFF.

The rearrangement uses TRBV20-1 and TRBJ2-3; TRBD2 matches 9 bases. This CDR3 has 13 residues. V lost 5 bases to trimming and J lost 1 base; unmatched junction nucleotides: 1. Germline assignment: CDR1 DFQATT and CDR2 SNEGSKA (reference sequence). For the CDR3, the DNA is TGCAGTGCTCCTAGCGGGGGCACAGATACGCAGTATTTT. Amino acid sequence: CSAPSGGTDTQYF.